The 24 T cell receptor beta chains presented below share a single source sample, sequenced in a study of CD8 T cells in Susac syndrome. When the RNA was reverse transcribed, random hexamers were used with an input of roughly 0.5 to 1 ug. TCRdb re-called the immunoSEQ multiplex PCR reads with MiXCR, one entry per CDR3 protein. The sample has about 400,000 distinct CDR3 sequences, approximately 89% seen once. Material: CD8+ T cells from PBMCs. The source of these receptors is a human donor with multiple sclerosis.

V gene TRBV21-1 combines with J gene TRBJ2-7; TRBD1, as called in the table, went unchecked against the DNA. TRBV21-1 is given as a pseudogene. CDR3 length equals 14 residues. The CDR3: CASSTRDRTNEQYF. CDR3 bases: TGTGCCAGCAGCACCCGGGATCGGACGAACGAGCAGTACTTC.

This chain connects TRBV29-1 to TRBJ2-7; D is perhaps TRBD1 (6 bases). The CDR3 has 12 amino acids. Germline CDR1 and CDR2: SQVTM and ANQGSEA. V lost 1 base and J lost 3, with 7 bases in between. CDR3 loop: CSVEAQGYEQYF. DNA of the CDR3: TGCAGCGTTGAAGCACAGGGCTACGAGCAGTACTTC.

The rearrangement uses TRBV10-3 and TRBJ2-1; possible D gene TRBD2, 5 bases. This CDR3 contains 12 residues. The V end lost 6 bases, the J end lost 7 bases, and 10 bases lay between the germline ends. Germline values: CDR1 ENHRY, CDR2 SYGVKD. The CDR3 region is CAIRPTGNEQFF. The CDR3 coding sequence is TGTGCCATCAGACCGACGGGGAATGAGCAGTTCTTC.

The chain combines TRBV28 with TRBJ1-1; the D gene is possibly TRBD1 (6 bases). V was trimmed by 3 bases and J by 3 bases, leaving 14 bases between them. CDR1 and CDR2 from the germline V gene are MDHEN and SYDVKM. This CDR3 is 15 amino acids long. The CDR3 DNA reads TGTGCCAGCAGTTTTCTACAGGGAGACGACACTGAAGCTTTCTTT. Translating gives CASSFLQGDDTEAFF.

The chain links TRBV3-1 to TRBJ1-2; D possibly corresponds to TRBD1 (6 bases). The CDR3 is made up of 15 amino acids. CDR1 and CDR2 (germline): LGHDT, YNNKEL (reference sequence). V lost 0 bases, J lost 5 bases, and 13 bases lay in between. The CDR3 DNA is TGTGCCAGCAGCCAAGATCTGTCAGGGGATTATGGCTACACCTTC. Amino acids: CASSQDLSGDYGYTF.

This chain connects TRBV28 to TRBJ1-1; possible D gene TRBD1, 6 bases. The CDR3 totals 15 residues. Germline values: CDR1 MDHEN, CDR2 SYDVKM. The germline V and J ends were trimmed by 5 bases and 4 bases, with 17 bases remaining between them. CDR3 DNA sequence: TGTGCCAGCAGTCCCCGGGGGGGCTTGGCCACTGAAGCTTTCTTT. Its protein is CASSPRGGLATEAFF.

The J gene is TRBJ2-7, the V gene TRBV29-1; D gene unclear. V lost 7 bases and J 7 bases, leaving 14 bases between the germline ends. CDR3 length: 11 amino acids. Germline loops: CDR1 SQVTM, CDR2 ANQGSEA. The CDR3 protein is CSAWTELEQYF. In DNA, the CDR3 is TGCAGCGCTTGGACCGAGCTTGAGCAGTACTTC.

J is TRBJ1-5 and V is TRBV19; 8 bases line up with TRBD1. The CDR3 sequence is 14 residues long. CDR1 and CDR2 (germline): LNHDA, SQIVND (reference sequence). V was clipped by 4 bases and J by 4 bases; unmatched bases: 3. The CDR3 DNA reads TGTGCCAGTAGTACTACAGGGGGGAATCAGCCCCAGCATTTT. It translates to CASSTTGGNQPQHF. Drawing the rest from reference TRBV19 and TRBJ1-5, the complete variable domain is DGGITQSPKYLFRKEGQNVTLSCEQNLNHDAMYWYRQDPGQGLRLIYYSQIVNDFQKGDIAEGYSVSREKKESFPLTVTSAQKNPTAFYLCASSTTGGNQPQHFGDGTRLSIL.

J is TRBJ1-1 and V is TRBV6-5; D is ambiguous. Germline loops: CDR1 MNHEY, CDR2 SVGAGI. V lost 0 bases and J 0 bases, leaving 11 bases between the germline ends. The CDR3 loop spans 16 amino acids. For the CDR3, the DNA is TGTGCCAGCAGTTACTCCCGTGAGGATATGAACACTGAAGCTTTCTTT. This codes for CASSYSREDMNTEAFF.

The rearrangement links TRBV28 to TRBJ2-1; TRBD1 or TRBD2 may be the D gene (5 bases each). This CDR3 has 14 residues. Germline CDR1 reads MDHEN; CDR2 reads SYDVKM. Trimming left V 5 bases short and J 4 bases short, with 12 bases between. The CDR3 loop is CASSPRQRYNEQFF. The CDR3 coding sequence is TGTGCCAGCAGTCCTCGACAGCGGTACAATGAGCAGTTCTTC.

The chain has TRBV4-1 and TRBJ2-7, with 8 bases lining up with TRBD1. The V segment lost 1 base and the J segment 4 bases; nucleotides outside the gene matches: 6. CDR3 length: 15 amino acids. The germline gives CDR1 MGHRA, CDR2 YSYEKL. The CDR3 coding sequence is TGCGCCAGCAGCCAAGGCGGACAGGGCGGATACGAGCAGTACTTC. Its translation: CASSQGGQGGYEQYF.

The table lists this clonotype with a count of one. This chain links TRBV7-6 with TRBJ1-3; maybe TRBD1 (6 bases). CDR1 SGHVS and CDR2 FNYEAQ come from the germline V gene. The CDR3 loop spans 15 amino acids. V gave up 4 bases and J gave up 4 bases, with 14 bases separating them. The CDR3 sequence: CASSSNRDIGNTIYF. The CDR3 DNA reads as TGTGCCAGCAGCTCAAACCGGGACATCGGAAACACCATATATTTT. The full variable domain, with the rest looked up from reference TRBV7-6 and TRBJ1-3, is GAGVSQSPRYKVTKRGQDVALRCDPISGHVSLYWYRQALGQGPEFLTYFNYEAQQDKSGLPNDRFSAERPEGSISTLTIQRTEQRDSAMYRCASSSNRDIGNTIYFGEGSWLTVV.

Here the CDR3 DNA reads TGTGCCAGCAGTTTGGCTAGCGGGGGCACCGGGGAGCTGTTTTTT. Its translation is CASSLASGGTGELFF. V is TRBV6-2 or TRBV6-3 and J is TRBJ2-2; 10 bases line up with TRBD2. V shed 4 bases, J shed 4 bases, and the junction held 3 bases outside the gene matches. CDR3 length: 15 amino acids. Germline V gene sequence: CDR1 MNHEY, CDR2 SVGEGT.

This clonotype has only one observation. The V and J genes are TRBV4-1 and TRBJ2-7, with D uncertain. V gave up 0 bases and J gave up 3 bases, with 15 bases separating them. Germline V gene data show CDR1 as MGHRA and CDR2 as YSYEKL. The CDR3 spans 16 residues. The CDR3 reads CASSQDPTDLNYEQYF. DNA for the CDR3: TGCGCCAGCAGCCAAGATCCTACGGACCTTAACTACGAGCAGTACTTC.

The chain recombines TRBV7-6 with TRBJ2-3; the match to TRBD2 covers 9 bases. Germline assignment: CDR1 SGHVS and CDR2 FNYEAQ. V trimming: 2 bases; J trimming: 1 base; junction bases outside the gene matches: 10. This CDR3 spans 18 amino acids. CDR3 in DNA: TGTGCCAGCAGCTTAACAGTAGCGGGGGCCTCGGGCACAGATACGCAGTATTTT. This translates into CASSLTVAGASGTDTQYF.

J is TRBJ1-2 and V is TRBV2; no reliable D call. Between the trimmed V and J ends, which lost 7 bases and 8 bases, there was a span of 8 bases. Germline assignment: CDR1 SNHLY and CDR2 FYNNEI. This CDR3 comprises 10 residues. CDR3 coding DNA: TGTGCCAGCAAGGGCTTCGGCTACACCTTC. Its protein is CASKGFGYTF.

The V and J genes are TRBV19 and TRBJ2-1; no firm D call. Trimming left V 3 bases short and J 8 bases short, with 14 bases between. CDR3 size: 14 residues. Germline lookup yields CDR1 LNHDA and CDR2 SQIVND (reference sequence). The CDR3 region is CASSIPVSNYEQFF. CDR3 sequence (DNA): TGTGCCAGTAGTATTCCGGTCAGTAACTATGAGCAGTTCTTC.

A single count supports this clonotype. V gene TRBV29-1 combines with J gene TRBJ1-1; D gene ambiguous. CDR3 size: 13 residues. With 7 bases removed from V and 1 base from J, the gap between germline ends came to 13 bases. CDR1 and CDR2 from the germline V gene are SQVTM and ANQGSEA. CDR3 in DNA: TGCAGCGCTTCGGACCTTTCGAACACTGAAGCTTTCTTT. As protein: CSASDLSNTEAFF.

This chain links TRBV11-1 with TRBJ2-7; TRBD2 matches 7 bases. V lost 5 bases to trimming and J lost 7 bases; unmatched junction nucleotides: 11. The CDR3 extends over 14 amino acids. Germline values: CDR1 SGHAT, CDR2 FQDESV (reference sequence). The DNA of the CDR3 is TGTGCCAGCAGCCCGGACGGGAGGCCCTGGGAGCAGTACTTC. It translates to CASSPDGRPWEQYF.

The V call is TRBV12-3 or TRBV12-4, the J call TRBJ2-7; no clear D. The CDR3 loop spans 14 amino acids. V lost 3 bases and J lost 4, with 13 bases in between. CDR3 coding DNA: TGTGCCAGCAGTTTTGGCCCTGACGTTTACGAGCAGTACTTC. Translated, it gives CASSFGPDVYEQYF.

The sample holds a few counts of this clonotype. V usage is TRBV4-1 and J usage is TRBJ2-3, with a tentative D call TRBD2 (6 bases). Trimming stripped 0 bases from V and 2 bases from J, with 15 bases between. The CDR3 spans 17 residues. Germline-derived CDR1 and CDR2 are MGHRA and YSYEKL. CDR3 sequence reads: CASSQDEAGPDTDTQYF. The CDR3 nucleotides read TGCGCCAGCAGCCAAGATGAGGCGGGACCCGACACAGATACGCAGTATTTT.

The V and J genes are TRBV7-9 and TRBJ2-5; no firm D call. CDR1 SEHNR and CDR2 FQNEAQ come from the germline V gene (reference sequence). V lost 5 bases to trimming and J lost 3 bases, with 10 bases between them. The CDR3 runs 13 residues. CDR3 region: CASSLKLEETQYF. CDR3 DNA sequence: TGTGCCAGCAGCCTAAAACTTGAAGAGACCCAGTACTTC.

This chain uses TRBV19 with TRBJ2-1; 7 positions match TRBD1. V gave up 7 bases and J gave up 8 bases; unmatched junction bases: 2. CDR3 length: 11 amino acids. From germline, CDR1 is LNHDA and CDR2 SQIVND (reference sequence). The chain's CDR3 is CASTQGDEQFF. CDR3 coding DNA: TGTGCCAGTACCCAGGGGGATGAGCAGTTCTTC. Drawing the rest from reference TRBV19 and TRBJ2-1, the complete variable domain is DGGITQSPKYLFRKEGQNVTLSCEQNLNHDAMYWYRQDPGQGLRLIYYSQIVNDFQKGDIAEGYSVSREKKESFPLTVTSAQKNPTAFYLCASTQGDEQFFGPGTRLTVL.

The CDR3 sequence: CASSQSNIQETQYF. Written as DNA, the CDR3 is TGTGCCAGCAGCCAATCGAATATCCAAGAGACCCAGTACTTC. V gene TRBV7-9 combines with J gene TRBJ2-5; D unresolved. Between the trimmed V and J ends, which lost 5 bases and 1 base, there was a span of 11 bases. Germline CDR1 SEHNR, CDR2 FQNEAQ (reference sequence). There are 14 residues in the CDR3.